Shown below are 16 T cell receptor beta chains from a single sample sequenced in a study of T cell repertoires in cytomegalovirus infection. TCRdb called the reads again in MiXCR, with one record for every CDR3 protein. The sample has 700,000 to 950,000 distinct CDR3 sequences, over 25% seen once. The antigens of these receptors remain unknown. This specimen consisted of cultured CD8+ T cells from PBMCs, obtained from culture after CMV antigen stimulation. The receptors come from a human donor in good health (CMV status not recorded). Some clones in this sample may be carry-over from other donors' samples.

This clonotype was observed a few times. CDR3 sequence reads: CASRLKPSAWGNTIYF. DNA of the CDR3: TGCGCCAGCAGACTCAAGCCGAGTGCGTGGGGAAACACCATATATTTT. The chain has TRBV5-1 and TRBJ1-3; no firm D call. CDR3 length: 16 amino acids. Deletions cut 5 bases from V and 4 bases from J, with 19 bases between. The V gene's germline CDR1 is SGHRS and CDR2 YFSETQ.

This clonotype was counted only a few times. V gene TRBV2 combines with J gene TRBJ1-6; D unresolved. From germline, CDR1 is SNHLY and CDR2 FYNNEI. The V end lost 2 bases, the J end lost 6 bases, and 11 bases lay between the germline ends. The CDR3 contains 15 residues. The CDR3 here is CASSEPSGINSPLHF. Here the CDR3 DNA reads TGTGCCAGCAGTGAACCGTCGGGAATTAATTCACCCCTCCACTTT.

This chain uses TRBV3-1 with TRBJ2-5, with 12 bases fitting TRBD2. Germline V gives CDR1 LGHDT, CDR2 YNNKEL (reference sequence). The J segment lost 2 bases and the V segment lost 4 bases, leaving 5 bases of the junction unmatched. The CDR3 extends over 16 amino acids. The CDR3, as DNA: TGTGCCAGCAGCCCCGGACTAGCGGGGACACAAGAGACCCAGTACTTC. This translates into CASSPGLAGTQETQYF.

This clonotype showed up many times. The CDR3 sequence: CASSPTGTGGTEAFF. Here the CDR3 DNA reads TGTGCCAGCAGTCCGACCGGGACAGGGGGCACTGAAGCTTTCTTT. The chain carries TRBV12-3 or TRBV12-4 and TRBJ1-1, with TRBD1 matching 11 bases. The V and J ends lost 5 bases and 4 bases, in that order; junction bases with no gene match: 6. The CDR3 length is 15 residues.

The J gene is TRBJ2-5, the V gene TRBV6-6; tentatively, D is TRBD2 (5 bases). Trimming took 1 base from V and 1 from J, leaving 7 bases between them. Germline lookup yields CDR1 MNHNY and CDR2 SVGAGI (reference sequence). CDR3 length: 14 amino acids. The CDR3 DNA reads as TGTGCCAGCAGTTACTTGAGGGCCCAAGAGACCCAGTACTTC. It translates to CASSYLRAQETQYF.

DNA of the CDR3: TGTGCCAGCAGCTCCCTCGCCATTAACTATGGCTACACCTTC. Translating gives CASSSLAINYGYTF. V gene TRBV7-4 combines with J gene TRBJ1-2; D gene ambiguous. This CDR3 contains 14 residues. V lost 4 bases to trimming and J lost 1 base, with 10 bases between them. From germline, CDR1 is SGHVT and CDR2 SQSDAQ.

This clonotype was seen a few times. This chain uses TRBV6-2 or TRBV6-3 with TRBJ2-1, with no clear D. Germline V gene lookup returns CDR1 MNHEY and CDR2 SVGEGT. CDR3 length: 14 residues. V shed 0 bases and J shed 8 bases, with 11 bases lying between them. The CDR3 loop is CASSYSFPGYEQFF. In DNA, the CDR3 is TGTGCCAGCAGTTACTCCTTCCCGGGCTATGAGCAGTTCTTC.

The table lists this clonotype with many counts. The chain has TRBV7-6 and TRBJ2-2, with D possibly matching TRBD2 (6 bases). V lost 5 bases and J lost 1, with 14 bases in between. Germline V CDR1 and CDR2: SGHVS, FNYEAQ. The CDR3 loop spans 16 amino acids. The CDR3 loop reads CASSPRGGLNTGELFF. As DNA, the CDR3 is TGTGCCAGCAGCCCCCGTGGGGGACTGAACACCGGGGAGCTGTTTTTT.

This clonotype was detected only a few times. V is TRBV7-4 and J is TRBJ2-1; 9 bases are shared with TRBD1. The V gene end was trimmed by 6 bases and the J gene end by 7 bases; junction bases not matched to a gene: 10. Germline CDR1 is SGHVT and CDR2 is SQSDAQ. This CDR3 has 15 amino acids. The CDR3 spells CASSNTGGARNEQFF. CDR3 sequence (DNA): TGTGCCAGCAGTAATACAGGGGGCGCAAGGAATGAGCAGTTCTTC.

This clonotype has just a few counts. V gene TRBV6-5 combines with J gene TRBJ1-6; 10 bases align to TRBD1. The J segment lost 2 bases and the V segment lost 4 bases, leaving 8 bases of the junction unmatched. The CDR3 loop spans 18 amino acids. Germline V gene lookup returns CDR1 MNHEY and CDR2 SVGAGI. The CDR3 reads CASSSPRDRGTYNSPLHF. CDR3 bases: TGTGCCAGCAGTTCCCCCCGGGACAGGGGTACCTATAATTCACCCCTCCACTTT.

This clonotype was recorded a few times. The chain is built from TRBV6-6 and TRBJ1-2, with D possibly matching TRBD1 (5 bases). The CDR3 runs 15 residues. Germline CDR1 and CDR2: MNHNY and SVGAGI (reference sequence). With 7 bases removed from V and 1 base from J, the gap between germline ends came to 16 bases. CDR3 DNA: TGTGCCAGCAATACGGGACTCAGATTTAACTATGGCTACACCTTC. Its protein product is CASNTGLRFNYGYTF.

This clonotype was seen only a few times. The V gene is TRBV29-1, the J gene TRBJ1-2; TRBD1 agrees at 9 bases. The J segment lost 1 base and the V segment lost 6 bases, leaving 3 bases of the junction unmatched. CDR1 is SQVTM and CDR2 is ANQGSEA in the germline V gene. The length of the CDR3 is 13 residues. This chain's CDR3 is CSVRQGGNYGYTF. The CDR3 bases are TGCAGCGTCAGACAGGGGGGTAACTATGGCTACACCTTC.

This clonotype was counted a few times. This chain connects TRBV7-9 to TRBJ1-5; D gene uncertain. Trimming shortened V by 4 bases and J by 7 bases, and 14 bases separated the two germline ends. Germline V gene sequence: CDR1 SEHNR, CDR2 FQNEAQ (reference sequence). This CDR3 has 14 residues. As DNA, the CDR3 is TGTGCCAGCAGCTCCGAGAGGGTAGGGCAGCCCCAGCATTTT. Residues: CASSSERVGQPQHF. The full variable domain, its missing parts supplied by reference TRBV7-9 and TRBJ1-5, is DTGVSQNPRHKITKRGQNVTFRCDPISEHNRLYWYRQTLGQGPEFLTYFQNEAQLEKSRLLSDRFSAERPKGSFSTLEIQRTEQGDSAMYLCASSSERVGQPQHFGDGTRLSIL.

This clonotype turned up a few times. The rearrangement uses TRBV4-2 and TRBJ2-3; 8 positions match TRBD2. Germline CDR1 is LGHNA and CDR2 is YNFKEQ. This CDR3 has 18 residues. V dropped 2 bases and J dropped 5; count of bases not matched to a gene: 15. The CDR3 spells CASSQKPYYGGAQDTQYF. CDR3 sequence (DNA): TGTGCCAGCAGCCAAAAGCCTTATTACGGGGGGGCCCAAGATACGCAGTATTTT.

This clonotype has just a few counts. The chain carries TRBV10-3 and TRBJ2-7, with TRBD1 matching 7 bases. Germline trimming cut 4 bases from V and 2 bases from J; bases unmatched to any gene: 5. Germline-derived CDR1 and CDR2 are ENHRY and SYGVKD. The CDR3 sequence is 14 residues long. The CDR3 protein is CAISAKTGAYEQYV. In DNA, the CDR3 is TGTGCCATCAGTGCCAAAACAGGGGCCTACGAGCAGTACGTC.

This clonotype came up many times. The rearrangement uses TRBV7-9 and TRBJ1-2; 11 bases fit TRBD1. This CDR3 is 16 amino acids long. V gave up 3 bases and J gave up 6 bases; unmatched junction bases: 9. CDR1 and CDR2 (germline): SEHNR, FQNEAQ (reference sequence). The CDR3 sequence: CASSLSDRGLNHGYTF. As DNA, the CDR3 is TGTGCCAGCAGCTTGTCGGACAGGGGGCTTAATCATGGCTACACCTTC.